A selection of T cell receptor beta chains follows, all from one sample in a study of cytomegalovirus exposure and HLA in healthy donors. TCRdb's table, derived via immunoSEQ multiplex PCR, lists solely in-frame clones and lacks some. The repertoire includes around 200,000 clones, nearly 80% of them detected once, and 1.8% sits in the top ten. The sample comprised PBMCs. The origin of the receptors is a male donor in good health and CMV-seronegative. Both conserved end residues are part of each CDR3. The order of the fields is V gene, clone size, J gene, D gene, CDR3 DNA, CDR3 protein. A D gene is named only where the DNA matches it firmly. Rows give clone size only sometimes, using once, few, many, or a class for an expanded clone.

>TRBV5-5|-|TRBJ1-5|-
TGTGCCAGCAGCTCCTGGGGGCGATCGGGTCAGCCCCAGCATTTT
CASSSWGRSGQPQHF
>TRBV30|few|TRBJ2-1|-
TGTGCCTGGAGTTTCAACCCGGGTGATGGGCAGTTCTTC
CAWSFNPGDGQFF
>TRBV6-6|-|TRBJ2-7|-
TGTGCCAGCAGTCCCTACAGGACGGCCTACGAGCAGTACTTC
CASSPYRTAYEQYF
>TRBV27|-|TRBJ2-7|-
TGTGCCAGCAGTCCGACATTACAGGCCGCGCAGTACTTC
CASSPTLQAAQYF
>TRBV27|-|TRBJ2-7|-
TGTGCCAGCAGTTTGGTCAGGGCGGACGAGCAGTACTTC
CASSLVRADEQYF
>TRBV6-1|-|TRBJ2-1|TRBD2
TGTGCCAGCAGTGAATGGGGACTAGCGGGCCCTGAGCAGTTCTTC
CASSEWGLAGPEQFF
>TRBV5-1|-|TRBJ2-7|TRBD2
TGCGCCAGCAGTCCCAGCGGGAGCGTTCCCTACGAGCAGTACTTC
CASSPSGSVPYEQYF
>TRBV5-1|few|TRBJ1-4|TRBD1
TGCGCCAGCAGCTTGGAAGGACAGGGGCTTGAAAAACTGTTTTTT
CASSLEGQGLEKLFF
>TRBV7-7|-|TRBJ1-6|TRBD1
TGTGCTAGCAGCTTAAGGGACAGAGATTCACCCCTCCACTTT
CASSLRDRDSPLHF
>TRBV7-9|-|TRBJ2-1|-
TGTGCCAGCAGCTTAGAAGCGGCTAGTTCGAATGAGCAGTTCTTC
CASSLEAASSNEQFF
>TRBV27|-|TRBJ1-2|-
TGTGCCAGCAGGGACGGCGGAGGGCCTGGCTACACCTTC
CASRDGGGPGYTF
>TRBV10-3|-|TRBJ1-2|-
TGTGCCATCACCCCAGATCCCTCTAGGGGCTACACCTTC
CAITPDPSRGYTF
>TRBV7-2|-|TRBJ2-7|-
TGTGCCAGCAGCCGGGACTTCTCCTACGAGCAGTACTTC
CASSRDFSYEQYF
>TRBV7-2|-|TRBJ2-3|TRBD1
TGTGCCAGCAGCTTAGCATTACCCGGGACAGAGGATTCAGCGGATACGCAGTATTTT
CASSLALPGTEDSADTQYF
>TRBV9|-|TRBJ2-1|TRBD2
TGTGCCAGCAGCGTATTAGCGGGAGGGAGGGGTGAGCAGTTCTTC
CASSVLAGGRGEQFF
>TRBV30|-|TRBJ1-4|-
TGTGCCTGGGGGAATCCAGGAGGTGAAAAACTGTTTTTT
CAWGNPGGEKLFF
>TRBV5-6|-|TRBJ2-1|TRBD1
TGTGCCAGCAGCTTTGGGACAGGATTCGGGTACAATGAGCAGTTCTTC
CASSFGTGFGYNEQFF
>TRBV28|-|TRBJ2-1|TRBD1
TGTGCCAGCAGTTTACTCGGACAGGGTTTTCTTGAGCAGTTCTTC
CASSLLGQGFLEQFF
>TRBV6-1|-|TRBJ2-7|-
TGTGCCAGCACCATCGGGACACCAGACTCCTACGAGCAGTACTTC
CASTIGTPDSYEQYF
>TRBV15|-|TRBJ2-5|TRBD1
TGTGCCACCAGCATACGGACAGGCCAAGAGACCCAGTACTTC
CATSIRTGQETQYF
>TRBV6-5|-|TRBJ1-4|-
TGTGCCAGCAGTTACAAGCAGGCAGAAAAACTGTTTTTT
CASSYKQAEKLFF
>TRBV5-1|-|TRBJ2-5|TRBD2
TGCGCCAGCAGCCCGGGACTAGCGGGAGGGCCGGGAAAGACCCAGTACTTC
CASSPGLAGGPGKTQYF
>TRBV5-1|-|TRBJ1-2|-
TGCGCCAGCAGCGCTGACAGACCTCCTAACTATGGCTACACCTTC
CASSADRPPNYGYTF
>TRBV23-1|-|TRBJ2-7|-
TGCGCCAGCAGTCCCCCCCGTTGGGGAGCCTACGAGCAGTACTTC
CASSPPRWGAYEQYF
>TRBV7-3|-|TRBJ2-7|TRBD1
TGTGCCAGCAGTCTTCGGGGACAGGGCTACGAGCAGTACTTC
CASSLRGQGYEQYF
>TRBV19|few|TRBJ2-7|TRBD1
TGTGCCAGTAGTCCCGGGACAGGCAGAGCCGACGAGCAGTACTTC
CASSPGTGRADEQYF
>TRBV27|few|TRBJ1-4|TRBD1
TGTGCCAGCACCGAATCAGGACAGGGCGATGAAAAACTGTTTTTT
CASTESGQGDEKLFF
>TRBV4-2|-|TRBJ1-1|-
TGTGCCAGCAGCCAAGATCTTCAGGGACTCTTGAACACTGAAGCTTTCTTT
CASSQDLQGLLNTEAFF
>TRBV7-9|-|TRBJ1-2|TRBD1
TGTGCCAGCAGCTTAAGTACCGACAGGGGGCTGAATGGCTACACCTTC
CASSLSTDRGLNGYTF
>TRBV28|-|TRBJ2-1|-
TGTGCCAGCAGTTTATCTTGGCAGAAGTTCTTC
CASSLSWQKFF
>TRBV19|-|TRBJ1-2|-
TGTGCCAGTAGTTCCTCCCCGGGGAGCTATGGCTACACCTTC
CASSSSPGSYGYTF
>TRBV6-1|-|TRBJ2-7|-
TGTGCCAGCAGTGAAAAAAGGAGGGCGGCTACCTACGAGCAGTACTTC
CASSEKRRAATYEQYF
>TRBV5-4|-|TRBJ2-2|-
TGTGCCAGCAGCTTCGCCGGGAGCACCGGGGAGCTGTTTTTT
CASSFAGSTGELFF